Listed below are T cell receptor beta chains from one sample, sequenced in a study of blood T cell repertoires in COVID-19. Sequencing used immunoSEQ multiplex PCR; TCRdb keeps in-frame clones, though not all of them. The sample records around 300,000 clones, approximately 90% being singletons. The sequenced material came from PBMCs or T cells enriched from blood (not recorded which). The origin of the receptors is a woman under 30 who had recovered from COVID-19. Each CDR3 is given with its conserved first and last residue. The D gene is left open where the match is weak. Clone size is not always given. Where it is, it says once, few, many or a class for expanded clones.

TRBJ1-2	.	.	TRBV7-8	CASSLPWGVSGYTF	TGTGCCAGCAGCTTACCCTGGGGGGTGAGTGGCTACACCTTC
TRBJ1-2	.	once	TRBV2	CASSEGGPGYTF	TGTGCCAGCAGTGAAGGAGGGCCCGGCTACACCTTC
TRBJ1-5	.	.	TRBV7-6	CASSFGINQPQHF	TGTGCCAGCAGCTTCGGTATCAATCAGCCCCAGCATTTT
TRBJ1-3	TRBD1	.	TRBV19	CASSSTGGAGNTIYF	TGTGCCAGTAGTTCGACAGGGGGTGCTGGAAACACCATATATTTT
TRBJ1-2	TRBD1	.	TRBV2	CASRSWTGTNGYTF	TGTGCCAGCAGATCCTGGACAGGGACGAATGGCTACACCTTC
TRBJ2-4	TRBD2	.	TRBV5-1	CASSLSSRGAKNIQYF	TGCGCCAGCAGCTTGTCCTCGCGGGGGGCCAAAAACATTCAGTACTTC
TRBJ2-3	.	.	TRBV6-5	CASSSGLVDTQYF	TGTGCCAGCAGCTCTGGACTGGTAGATACGCAGTATTTT
TRBJ2-7	.	.	TRBV5-4	CASSLASGTPSSYEQYF	TGTGCCAGCAGCTTGGCCTCCGGGACTCCCAGCTCCTACGAGCAGTACTTC
TRBJ1-6	.	.	TRBV19	CASRTDRRHSPLHF	TGTGCCAGTAGGACCGACAGGCGGCATTCACCCCTCCACTTT
TRBJ1-6	.	.	TRBV6-6	CATARDASSYNSPLHF	TGTGCCACCGCGCGGGACGCGAGCTCCTATAATTCACCCCTCCACTTT
TRBJ1-4	.	.	TRBV4-2	CASSQQEGSNANEKLFF	TGTGCCAGCAGCCAACAAGAGGGATCTAACGCTAATGAAAAACTGTTTTTT
TRBJ1-2	.	few	TRBV15	CATSRDQEGVGGYTF	TGTGCCACCAGCAGAGATCAGGAGGGAGTTGGAGGCTACACCTTC
TRBJ2-5	.	.	TRBV2	CASRRVPGETQYF	TGTGCCAGCCGACGGGTCCCTGGGGAGACCCAGTACTTC
TRBJ2-1	TRBD2	.	TRBV5-1	CASSLPSGVYEQFF	TGCGCCAGCAGCTTGCCTAGCGGGGTCTATGAGCAGTTCTTC
TRBJ1-4	.	.	TRBV20-1	CSASRQSEKLFF	TGCAGTGCTAGTCGACAGTCGGAAAAACTGTTTTTT
TRBJ1-4	.	.	TRBV4-2	CASSQDEGSNEKLFF	TGTGCCAGCAGCCAAGACGAGGGTTCTAATGAAAAACTGTTTTTT
TRBJ1-4	.	.	TRBV6-9	CASSYSIRQANNEKLFF	TGTGCCAGCAGTTATTCTATCCGGCAGGCCAATAATGAAAAACTGTTTTTT
TRBJ1-2	TRBD1	.	TRBV19	CASTQTGTGLYGYTF	TGTGCCAGTACCCAAACCGGGACAGGACTCTATGGCTACACCTTC
TRBJ1-5	TRBD1	.	TRBV9	CASSAPGQGNQPQHF	TGTGCCAGCAGTGCCCCGGGACAGGGTAATCAGCCCCAGCATTTT
TRBJ2-3	TRBD1	.	TRBV11-2	CASSYSGTANTDTQYF	TGTGCCAGCAGCTACTCCGGGACAGCTAACACAGATACGCAGTATTTT
TRBJ2-7	.	.	TRBV3-1/TRBV3-2	CASSQVTGLSYEQYF	TGTGCCAGCAGCCAAGTTACAGGGCTCTCCTACGAGCAGTACTTC
TRBJ1-4	TRBD1	.	TRBV9	CASSPYRGGGEKLFF	TGTGCCAGCAGCCCATACAGGGGGGGAGGTGAAAAACTGTTTTTT
TRBJ2-3	.	.	TRBV10-3	CAISGYGTFTDTQYF	TGTGCCATCAGTGGATACGGGACTTTCACAGATACGCAGTATTTT
TRBJ2-1	TRBD1	.	TRBV5-1	CASSLKHGVGQATTYNEQFF	TGCGCCAGCAGCTTGAAGCACGGCGTCGGACAGGCTACGACCTACAATGAGCAGTTCTTC
TRBJ1-2	.	.	TRBV19	CASIGPDTFNYGYTF	TGTGCCAGTATAGGTCCAGACACTTTCAACTATGGCTACACCTTC
TRBJ2-3	TRBD2	.	TRBV3-1/TRBV3-2	CASSPGRVAGGLRLTDTQYF	TGTGCCAGCAGCCCAGGGAGAGTAGCGGGGGGGCTCCGATTGACAGATACGCAGTATTTT
TRBJ2-3	.	.	TRBV12-3/TRBV12-4	CASSTDEGTQYF	TGTGCCAGCAGTACCGACGAGGGTACGCAGTATTTT
TRBJ1-6	.	.	TRBV2	CASNEGRGPGPLHF	TGTGCCAGCAATGAGGGTAGGGGCCCTGGACCCCTCCACTTT
TRBJ1-2	TRBD1	.	TRBV5-1	CASSSAGQGPYGYTF	TGCGCCAGCAGCTCGGCGGGACAGGGTCCCTATGGCTACACCTTC
TRBJ1-1	TRBD1	.	TRBV11-1	CASSLTGAATEAFF	TGTGCCAGCAGCTTGACAGGGGCTGCCACTGAAGCTTTCTTT
TRBJ2-1	.	.	TRBV5-4	CASSLPGDLWDEQFF	TGTGCCAGCAGCTTGCCGGGGGACCTCTGGGATGAGCAGTTCTTC